These T cell receptor beta chains were read from a single sample in a study of blood T cell repertoires in COVID-19. The protocol was immunoSEQ multiplex PCR, while the TCRdb copy is restricted to in-frame clones and leaves out a portion. The sample consists of under 300,000 clones, around four fifths of them appearing once. Specimen: peripheral blood. The receptors stem from a man aged 45 to 65 with acute or convalescent COVID-19. CDR3s include the opening cysteine and the closing phenylalanine or tryptophan. The D gene is left open where the match is weak. Not every row has a clone size; where given, it reads once, few, many or a size class.

TRBV3-1/TRBV3-2	NA	NA	TRBJ2-1	CASSHRATPYNEQFF
TRBV6-5	NA	NA	TRBJ2-3	CAATDRGASTDTQYF
TRBV28	NA	NA	TRBJ2-7	CASSLVLEGFYEQYF
TRBV13	NA	NA	TRBJ2-1	CASSFPGSYNEQFF
TRBV5-1	NA	NA	TRBJ1-3	CASSLESGAGNTIYF
TRBV5-1	TRBD2	NA	TRBJ2-2	CASSLVLAGTNTGELFF
TRBV5-1	TRBD1	NA	TRBJ2-7	CASNRGDSYEQYF
TRBV6-2/TRBV6-3	NA	few	TRBJ1-2	CASSKGEGYTF
TRBV21-1	NA	NA	TRBJ1-2	CASSSPRGGYTF
TRBV3-1/TRBV3-2	NA	once	TRBJ1-6	CASSQWTASSYNSPLHF
TRBV2	TRBD2	NA	TRBJ2-1	CASRVSSGVRRQFF
TRBV19	NA	NA	TRBJ1-2	CASTLAGHGYTF
TRBV27	NA	NA	TRBJ2-7	CASSLGSGPYEQYF
TRBV30	NA	NA	TRBJ2-2	CAWRVQWAGELFF
TRBV10-3	NA	few	TRBJ1-1	CAISDGNTEAFF
TRBV28	NA	NA	TRBJ1-4	CASSLGGAREKLFF
TRBV25-1	NA	NA	TRBJ2-2	CASRSDTSNTGELFF
TRBV27	NA	NA	TRBJ2-5	CASSLSMAGGWEETQYF
TRBV24-1	NA	NA	TRBJ2-3	CATSDRGDTQYF
TRBV11-3	TRBD1	once	TRBJ1-4	CASSVGTTGILEKLFF
TRBV7-9	NA	NA	TRBJ2-3	CASSIGGTDTQYF